Listed below are T cell receptor beta chains from one sample, sequenced in a study of blood T cell repertoires in COVID-19. The repertoire was sequenced with immunoSEQ multiplex PCR; TCRdb's copy has only in-frame clones and lacks some. The repertoire holds 150,000 to 200,000 clones, with more than 60% as singletons. The sequenced sample consisted of peripheral blood. The receptors come from a man in his 60s with acute or convalescent COVID-19. Each CDR3 is given with its conserved first and last residue. Rows give clone size only sometimes, using once, few, many, or a class for an expanded clone.

CASSIASGRQETQYF	TRBV19	-	15
CASRKGQGDYGYTF	TRBV5-1	-	14
CASSYGPGELGEQYF	TRBV6-5	-	15
CASNKQIGDTGELFF	TRBV6-5	once	15
CASSLAPGQAYEQYF	TRBV11-3	-	15
CSVSQVYYGYTF	TRBV29-1	few	12
CASSQVRGGPSGELFF	TRBV4-2	-	16
CASSYGTERSYEQYF	TRBV6-5	once	15
CASGITGGNQPQHF	TRBV12-5	few	14
CATSETGGTGELFF	TRBV24-1	-	14
CATAAGDRQETQYF	TRBV24-1	-	14
CASSQVGQGPNNQPQHF	TRBV4-1	few	17
CASSLGQGVIEAFF	TRBV5-5	-	14
CASSLAGQGGVLGRNTEAFF	TRBV7-8	-	20
CASSLDWRGSDEQYF	TRBV5-1	-	15
CASSQGTGSSGANVLTF	TRBV4-1	-	17
CASSLTDIAKNIQYF	TRBV28	-	15
CASSSPTLYYYEQYF	TRBV28	-	15
CASRANTGLNSGANVLTF	TRBV5-1	once	18
CASNVWAGVEGYTF	TRBV4-2	-	14
CASSPRTGAAPNEQFF	TRBV3-1/TRBV3-2	-	16
CASSLPAGGYNEQFF	TRBV11-2	-	15
CASSEDTGVYGYTF	TRBV2	-	14
CATRGSGVEAFF	TRBV24-1	once	12
CASSSGMGDTQYF	TRBV5-1	-	13
CASSLSGGRTDTQYF	TRBV27	once	15
CSVESGGANNEQFF	TRBV29-1	-	14
CASSPRDRDNDEQFF	TRBV5-6	-	15
CASSLVRGGELFF	TRBV5-6	-	13